This T cell receptor (beta chain) was sequenced during a study of T cell responses to AZD1222 COVID-19 vaccine. Unmatched junction bases numbered 8, after V lost 2 bases and J lost 6 bases. Germline V gives CDR1 SGDLS, CDR2 YYNGEE. The CDR3 spans 16 residues. Here immunoSEQ multiplex PCR was the method, and the copy in TCRdb shows in-frame clones only, minus some. The sample yields fewer than 130,000 clones, about 88% seen once. Details on this clone: Its antigen is undetermined.

Study-wide points: The repertoires were collected only after the peak T cell response. Across the whole spike, CD4 TCRs peaked at regions 160-218 and 743-854. Baseline seropositivity occurred in only six AZD1222 recipients. Reports indicate that nearly half of spike-specific TCRs are directed at unmutated variant regions.

Material: peripheral blood, obtained on day 0 of AZD1222 vaccination. The TCR sequence derives from an adult in good health. J is TRBJ2-2 and V is TRBV9, with 9 bases matching TRBD1. CDR3 in amino acids: CASSVGQGLKAGELFF. CDR3 sequence (DNA): TGTGCCAGCAGCGTGGGACAGGGACTCAAAGCCGGGGAGCTGTTTTTT.